These T cell receptor beta chains were read from a single sample in a study of Graves' ophthalmopathy and Graves' hyperthyroidism. Using its own MiXCR run on the multiplex PCR reads, TCRdb lists one record per CDR3 protein. The profile shows 1 million to 1.3 million distinct CDR3 sequences, about 38% of them singletons. The sequenced sample was peripheral blood or thyroid tissue (not recorded which). These receptor sequences come from an adult man with Graves' hyperthyroidism. Both conserved end residues are trimmed from each CDR3.

TRBV9 | ASSLLSGSNYGYT
TRBV6-2/TRBV6-3 | ASSADRGLGNQPQH
TRBV11-2 | ASSLRDTYGYT
TRBV6-5 | ASTQGAPGANVLT
TRBV5-1 | ASSLTGLGYGYT
TRBV19 | ASKPRRDFYPPQH
TRBV28 | ASRSYGSAYEQY
TRBV7-2 | ASSSHLATGELF
TRBV7-2 | ASSASRTGMILRELF
TRBV9 | ASSVRTGTGDDYGYT
TRBV5-1 | ASSVGGTSSYEQY
TRBV29-1 | SVGGGQGPGWPQH
TRBV13 | ASSGRQGGNTEAF
TRBV5-4 | ASSLDRGNSEAF
TRBV29-1 | SVWGQGYEQY
TRBV13 | ASSPKGRSGGYEQY
TRBV5-5 | ASSLLTTGTGNGYT
TRBV10-3 | ASSEVGHPSYEQY
TRBV15 | ARSQEPYEQY
TRBV7-2 | ASSLALDRAQPQH
TRBV12-3/TRBV12-4 | AILLSTGKLF
TRBV29-1 | SVWTGEDYEQY
TRBV28 | ASNIDGRSDEQY
TRBV25-1 | ASSENWGTGDSPLH
TRBV29-1 | SVEERGRHEQY
TRBV29-1 | SVGSQGAETQY
TRBV25-1 | ASSAVVAGAYEQY
TRBV29-1 | SVRPTGLNTEAF
TRBV7-2 | ASRIAGDTNTGELF
TRBV7-9 | ASSPSGQGVYGYT
TRBV12-3/TRBV12-4 | ASSSPGTKNTIY
TRBV9 | ASSPGRSSGANVLT
TRBV9 | ASSPSPTSGGEQY
TRBV7-9 | ASSLTPGGRGNQPQH
TRBV2 | ASSAAGGYGNQPQH
TRBV28 | ASSDVNEQY
TRBV29-1 | SVLRAGANTGELF
TRBV10-3 | ATGSVLNSPLH
TRBV19 | ASSDPGRGQETQY
TRBV7-2 | ASSLVRAGRTGELF
TRBV5-1 | ASKQTGDLPGELF
TRBV29-1 | SGSGGRFAEAF
TRBV20-1 | SALGRQGAYEQY
TRBV15 | ATSRASDRVLSNQPQH
TRBV9 | AWSVGNSQPQH
TRBV5-1 | VSSLGVYEQY
TRBV6-5 | ASSYGTGHQPQH
TRBV7-8 | ASRSGTGGFRPQH
TRBV9 | ASSPRGLTNQPQH
TRBV7-8 | ASSHPPRGPYQPQH
TRBV11-2 | ASSFKGLPNQPQH